This T cell receptor (beta chain) was obtained from a study of CD8 T cells in ankylosing spondylitis. Overall study results and limits: Seemingly characteristic of ankylosing spondylitis blood was a TCR beta motif consisting of about 8 highly homologous variants. Researchers reportedly found disease-linked clones significantly enriched in matched ankylosing spondylitis synovial fluid. In reactive arthritis synovial fluid and blood, some motif variants had been reported before.

Worth noting for this clonotype: Its specificity is unknown.

With V trimmed by 3 bases and J by 9 bases, 10 bases remained unmatched. CDR3 length: 16 residues. One entry per CDR3 protein results from TCRdb running MiXCR on the 5' RACE reads. The table has 150,000 to 200,000 distinct CDR3 sequences, roughly a third seen once. The sequenced material came from synovial fluid, either unsorted or a sorted T cell fraction (not recorded which). The chain uses TRBV12-3 or TRBV12-4 and TRBJ1-6; 8 bases fit TRBD1. The receptor was isolated from a male donor with ankylosing spondylitis. CDR3 region: CASSLLWTGNSSPLHF. The DNA of the CDR3 is TGTGCCAGCAGTTTGCTTTGGACAGGGAATTCTTCACCCCTCCACTTT.